This record covers a single T cell receptor beta chain. Its target antigen remains unknown. Base qualities are not at hand, and no much larger clone is one base apart. Other DNA sequences in the same sample also yield this CDR3. CDR3 length: 13 amino acids, cysteine to phenylalanine. Only CDR3 DNA is held: 39 bases, read in frame from base 1. From a lookup of the germline V gene (reference sequence), CDR1 and CDR2 are SEHNR and FQNEAQ. V is cut by 0 bases and J by 1 base, and the space between the germline ends is 3 bases. Using the deep immunoSEQ assay, TCR CDR3 regions were amplified from genomic DNA by multiplex PCR. Genomic DNA extracted from each cell subset was distributed evenly over all wells of several immunoSEQ 96-well plates, and each plate served as one replicate. For sorted subsets, roughly 200 ng of genomic DNA, equivalent to 25,000 to 35,000 T cell genomes, went into each replicate PCR. The purified libraries were quantified using a Qubit 3.0 fluorometer, sized with a Bioanalyzer 2100, and then quantified again using the KAPA Library Quantification kit. Each immunoSEQ 96-well plate was sequenced on its own single-read 150-cycle Illumina NextSeq 550 flow cell. The authors' analysis ran thus. Because the immunoSEQ output held only junctional sequences and lacked quality scores, the filtering could not match the filtering applied to full-length reads. Sequences were annotated with PyIR, a Python wrapper for IgBLAST v1.9, and V/J genes and CDR3 were assigned using IMGT germline references. Any read was removed if the V/J assignment was weak (E-value above 1e-6), the CDR3 was missing, or the read contained stop codons, out-of-frame junctions, or ambiguous translated residues. V3J clonotypes were defined as sequences sharing the same inferred V gene, J gene, and CDR3 amino acid sequence. The percentage overlap between two repertoires was calculated by dividing the number of shared unique clonotypes by the size of the smaller repertoire. Richness of each repertoire was evaluated using RTK rarefaction, the Chao1 estimator, and Recon v2.1 estimates of unobserved clonotypes. For all TCRbeta clonotypes obtained by the gDNA method from a few donors, generation probabilities were computed with OLGA. TCRdb mirrors the immuneACCESS table, restricted to in-frame sequences. Some clones are absent from its copies; in checked studies, under half trace to an unresolved V gene, and the reason for the others is unknown. That table is the source of V, J and clone size, and D and trimming were worked out from the DNA. The sample table lists roughly 770,000 clones, around 96% of them with a count of one. The top ten hold approximately 0.2% of the sample.

CD8 naive samples consisted of CD45RO-negative cells that were positively selected for CCR7, yielding a CD45RA+CCR7+ population without TemRA cells. Healthy HIV-negative adults with no recently reported acute infections or vaccinations were included as donors. Only Caucasian adults living in Nashville, Tennessee, USA were represented among the donors. Blood was collected by leukapheresis, and PBMCs were isolated by Ficoll-Histopaque density gradient centrifugation and then cryopreserved in liquid nitrogen vapor phase. Analytical flow cytometry was used to check the purity and quantity of every magnetically sorted T cell population. From each sorted fraction, genomic DNA was isolated and quantified by UV absorbance on a Nanodrop 2000c. This specimen comes from a study of shared clonotypes between healthy human individuals (dated by TCRdb to 2019 to 2021). Study-level background: The cohort comprised a couple of women and a few men aged 18 to 49 years. For each donor, CD4 naive and CD4 memory were each given three plates, CD8 naive was given two plates, and CD8 memory was given one plate. To estimate repertoire size and how much clonotype sharing occurs between individuals, the study deeply sequenced the blood TCR repertoires of 5 or 6 healthy adults. To increase sequencing depth and limit assay-specific biases, different laboratories used diverse techniques to prepare libraries and sequence TCR repertoires. Each donor's leukapheresis produced roughly between roughly 0.85 and 9.5 billion PBMCs. Broad study findings and their caveats: Based on pairwise subsampling, the degree of clonotype sharing among donors was expected to be affected by sequencing depth. Incomplete sequencing was indicated by rarefaction of sorted-subset datasets, despite the large sequencing depth. Compared with non-shared clonotypes, the clonotypes found in all four sorted-subset donors had higher generation probabilities. Because the study included only a small number of donors, the genetic and exposure-history diversity represented was limited. Sharing across a few donors was observed for approximately 4.6% of naive CD4, 3% to 3.5% of naive CD8, 2.3% of memory CD4, and 0.4% of memory CD8 clonotypes. Sampling was restricted to blood, and TCR repertoires in tissue are likely to differ from TCR repertoires in blood. Larger estimated clonotype richness was generally found for naive subsets than for memory subsets.

Recombination joined TRBV7-9 with TRBJ1-1, with no D gene named confidently. This clonotype was obtained from a man aged 30 to 45 in good health. The sample comprised naive CD8+ T cells sorted from blood. This specimen's cell subset or site label, interpreted: CD45RA+CCR7+. The CDR3 protein sequence reads: CASSLAGNTEAFF. The sequenced DNA is TGTGCCAGCAGCTTAGCGGGGAACACTGAAGCTTTCTTT. The CDR3, completed at both ends by the reference TRBV7-9 and TRBJ1-1 genes, gives the full variable domain DTGVSQNPRHKITKRGQNVTFRCDPISEHNRLYWYRQTLGQGPEFLTYFQNEAQLEKSRLLSDRFSAERPKGSFSTLEIQRTEQGDSAMYLCASSLAGNTEAFFGQGTRLTVV.